The sequence of this T cell receptor beta chain was determined in a study of blood T cell repertoires in COVID-19. Clones were read by immunoSEQ multiplex PCR, and TCRdb kept only the in-frame ones, dropping some. The profile shows more than 95,000 clones, around 82% of them singletons. The CDR3 has 13 residues. CDR1 and CDR2 (germline): SNHLY, FYNNEI. V lost 4 bases, J lost 7 bases, and 3 bases stayed unmatched. This sequence was found in a man in his sixties with acute or convalescent COVID-19. The chain combines TRBV2 with TRBJ1-4; 7 positions match TRBD1. The source material was peripheral blood. In DNA form, the CDR3 reads TGTGCCAGCAGTGTCACAGGGGTTGAAAAACTGTTTTTT. This codes for CASSVTGVEKLFF.